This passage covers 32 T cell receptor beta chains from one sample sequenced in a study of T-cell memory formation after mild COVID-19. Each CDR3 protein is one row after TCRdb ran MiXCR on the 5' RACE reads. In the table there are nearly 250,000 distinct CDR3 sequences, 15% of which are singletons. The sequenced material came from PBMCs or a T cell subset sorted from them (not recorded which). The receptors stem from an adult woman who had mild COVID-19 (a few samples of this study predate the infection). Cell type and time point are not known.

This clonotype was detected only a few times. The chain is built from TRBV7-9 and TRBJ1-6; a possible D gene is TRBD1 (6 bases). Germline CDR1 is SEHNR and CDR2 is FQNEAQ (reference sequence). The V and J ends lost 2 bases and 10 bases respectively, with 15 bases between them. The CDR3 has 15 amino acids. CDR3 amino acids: CASSLKVGQASPLHF. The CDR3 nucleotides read TGTGCCAGCAGCTTAAAGGTGGGACAAGCATCACCCCTCCACTTT.

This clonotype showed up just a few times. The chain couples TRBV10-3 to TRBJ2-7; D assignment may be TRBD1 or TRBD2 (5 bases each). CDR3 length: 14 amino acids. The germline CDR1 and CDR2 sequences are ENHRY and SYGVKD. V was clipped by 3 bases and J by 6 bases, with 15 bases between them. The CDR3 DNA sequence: TGTGCCATCAGTGACGGGACGGAGACGAGCGAGCAGTACTTC. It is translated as CAISDGTETSEQYF.

The CDR3 bases are TGTGCCACCAGCAGCCAATCTAGCAATCAGCCCCAGCATTTT. Protein sequence: CATSSQSSNQPQHF. The gene calls are TRBV15 and TRBJ1-5; D gene uncertain. Germline CDR1 is LNHNV and CDR2 is YYDKDF (reference sequence). The CDR3 is made up of 14 amino acids. V was trimmed by 3 bases and J by 0 bases, leaving 6 bases between them.

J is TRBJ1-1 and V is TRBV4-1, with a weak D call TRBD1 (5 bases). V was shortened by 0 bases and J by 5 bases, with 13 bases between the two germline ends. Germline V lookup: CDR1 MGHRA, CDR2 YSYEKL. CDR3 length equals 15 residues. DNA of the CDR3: TGCGCCAGCAGCCAAGATAAAAGGGGAAAAACTGAAGCTTTCTTT. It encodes CASSQDKRGKTEAFF.

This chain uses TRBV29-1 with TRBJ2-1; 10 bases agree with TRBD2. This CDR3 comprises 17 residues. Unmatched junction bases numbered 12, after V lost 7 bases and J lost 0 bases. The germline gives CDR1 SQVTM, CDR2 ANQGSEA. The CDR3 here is CSAVGAGGQSSYNEQFF. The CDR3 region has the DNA TGCAGCGCCGTGGGAGCGGGGGGGCAAAGCTCCTACAATGAGCAGTTCTTC.

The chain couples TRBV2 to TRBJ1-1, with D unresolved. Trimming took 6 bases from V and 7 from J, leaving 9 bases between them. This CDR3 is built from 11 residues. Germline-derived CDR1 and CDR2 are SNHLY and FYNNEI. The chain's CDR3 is CASRWAVEAFF. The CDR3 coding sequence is TGTGCCAGCAGGTGGGCAGTTGAAGCTTTCTTT. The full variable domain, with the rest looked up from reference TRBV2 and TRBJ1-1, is EPEVTQTPSHQVTQMGQEVILRCVPISNHLYFYWYRQILGQKVEFLVSFYNNEISEKSEIFDDQFSVERPDGSNFTLKIRSTKLEDSAMYFCASRWAVEAFFGQGTRLTVV.

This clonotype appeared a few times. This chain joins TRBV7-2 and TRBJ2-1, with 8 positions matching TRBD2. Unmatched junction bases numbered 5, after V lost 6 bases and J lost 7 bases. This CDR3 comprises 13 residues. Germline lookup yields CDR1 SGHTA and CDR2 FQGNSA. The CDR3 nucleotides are TGTGCCAGCAGGTCCGGGACTAGGAATGAGCAGTTCTTC. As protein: CASRSGTRNEQFF.

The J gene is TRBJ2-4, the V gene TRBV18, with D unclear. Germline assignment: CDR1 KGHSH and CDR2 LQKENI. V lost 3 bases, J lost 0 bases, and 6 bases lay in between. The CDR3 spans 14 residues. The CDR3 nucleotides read TGTGCCAGCTCACCGGAAATAGCCAAAAACATTCAGTACTTC. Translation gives CASSPEIAKNIQYF.

Here the CDR3 DNA reads TGTGCCAGCAGTTTATCAGGACAGGGGACCATTCAGTACTTC. The encoded protein is CASSLSGQGTIQYF. The chain recombines TRBV27 with TRBJ2-4, with 9 bases matching TRBD1. This CDR3 is built from 14 residues. Germline CDR1 reads MNHEY; CDR2 reads SMNVEV (reference sequence). The junction had 3 bases not matched to a gene; V was cut back by 0 bases and J by 9 bases.

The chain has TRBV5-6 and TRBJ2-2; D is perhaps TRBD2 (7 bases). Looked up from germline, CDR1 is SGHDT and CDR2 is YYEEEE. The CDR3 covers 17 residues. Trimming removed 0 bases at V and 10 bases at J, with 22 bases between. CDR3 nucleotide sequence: TGTGCCAGCAGCTTGGAGCGGGCGGGGGCCCACTTTGCGGAGCTGTTTTTT. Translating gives CASSLERAGAHFAELFF.

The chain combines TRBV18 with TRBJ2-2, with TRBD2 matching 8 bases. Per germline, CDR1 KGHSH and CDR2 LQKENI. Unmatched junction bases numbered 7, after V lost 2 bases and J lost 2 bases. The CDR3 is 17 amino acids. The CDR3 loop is CASSPSAGVPNTGELFF. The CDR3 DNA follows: TGTGCCAGCTCACCATCAGCGGGAGTACCTAACACCGGGGAGCTGTTTTTT.

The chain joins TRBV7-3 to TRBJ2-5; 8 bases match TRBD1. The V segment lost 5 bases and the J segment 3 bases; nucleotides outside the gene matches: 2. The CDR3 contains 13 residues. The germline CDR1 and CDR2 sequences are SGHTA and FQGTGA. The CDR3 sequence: CASSATGEETQYF. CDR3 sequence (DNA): TGTGCCAGCAGCGCGACAGGGGAAGAGACCCAGTACTTC.

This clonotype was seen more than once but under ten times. The CDR3 region has the DNA TGCGCCAGCAGCAACGGTCCCTTACTAGCGGGGGTATCCTACAATGAGCAGTTCTTC. Translating it yields CASSNGPLLAGVSYNEQFF. The J gene is TRBJ2-1, the V gene TRBV5-1, with TRBD2 identical over 11 bases. Germline loops: CDR1 SGHRS, CDR2 YFSETQ. With V trimmed by 4 bases and J by 1 base, 13 bases remained unmatched. The CDR3 totals 19 residues.

The CDR3 sequence is CASSLATGTTNEQFF. CDR3 sequence (DNA): TGTGCCAGCAGCTTAGCAACCGGGACTACCAATGAGCAGTTCTTC. The J gene is TRBJ2-1, the V gene TRBV5-5, with 7 bases fitting TRBD2. The CDR3 contains 15 residues. In germline, CDR1 is SGHKS, CDR2 YYEKEE (reference sequence). With 2 bases clipped from V and 6 bases from J, the junction kept 8 bases outside the gene matches.

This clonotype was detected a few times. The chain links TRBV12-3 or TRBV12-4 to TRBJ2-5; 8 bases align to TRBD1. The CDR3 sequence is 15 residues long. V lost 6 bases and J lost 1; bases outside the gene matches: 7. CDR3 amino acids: CASSFDRGFQETQYF. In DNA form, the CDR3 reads TGTGCCAGCAGCTTTGACAGGGGTTTCCAAGAGACCCAGTACTTC.

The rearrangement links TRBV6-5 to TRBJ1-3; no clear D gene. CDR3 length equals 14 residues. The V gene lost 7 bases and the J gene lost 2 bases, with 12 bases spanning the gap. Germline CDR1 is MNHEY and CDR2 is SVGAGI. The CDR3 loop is CASTYDRAGNTIYF. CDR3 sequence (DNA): TGTGCCAGCACCTACGATAGGGCTGGAAACACCATATATTTT.

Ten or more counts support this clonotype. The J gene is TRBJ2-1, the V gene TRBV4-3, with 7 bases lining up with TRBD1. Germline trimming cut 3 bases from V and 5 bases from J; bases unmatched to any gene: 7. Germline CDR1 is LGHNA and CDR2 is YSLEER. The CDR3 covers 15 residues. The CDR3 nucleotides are TGCGCCAGCAGCCAGACAGGGTTTAGGGACAATGAGCAGTTCTTC. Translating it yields CASSQTGFRDNEQFF.

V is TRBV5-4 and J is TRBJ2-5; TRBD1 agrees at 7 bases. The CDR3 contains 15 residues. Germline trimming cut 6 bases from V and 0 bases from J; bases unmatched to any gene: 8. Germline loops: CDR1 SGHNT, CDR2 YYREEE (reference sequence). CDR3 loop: CASTRGKMYQETQYF. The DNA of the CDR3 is TGTGCCAGCACCAGGGGGAAAATGTACCAAGAGACCCAGTACTTC.

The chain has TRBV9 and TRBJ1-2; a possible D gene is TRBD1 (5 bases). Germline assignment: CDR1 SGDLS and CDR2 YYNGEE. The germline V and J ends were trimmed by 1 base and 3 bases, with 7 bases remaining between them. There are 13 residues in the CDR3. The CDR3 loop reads CASSVQGDYGYTF. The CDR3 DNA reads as TGTGCCAGCAGCGTACAGGGAGACTATGGCTACACCTTC.

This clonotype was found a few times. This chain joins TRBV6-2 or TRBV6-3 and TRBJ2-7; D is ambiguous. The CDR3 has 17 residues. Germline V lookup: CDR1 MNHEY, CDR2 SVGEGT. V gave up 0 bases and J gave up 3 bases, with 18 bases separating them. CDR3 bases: TGTGCCAGCAGTTACTCCTATCCCCTACTTGGGGACTACGAGCAGTACTTC. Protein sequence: CASSYSYPLLGDYEQYF.

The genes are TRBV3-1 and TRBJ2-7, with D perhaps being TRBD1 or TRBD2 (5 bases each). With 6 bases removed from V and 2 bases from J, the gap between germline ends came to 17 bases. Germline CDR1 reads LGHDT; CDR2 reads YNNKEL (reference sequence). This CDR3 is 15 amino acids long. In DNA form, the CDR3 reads TGTGCCAGCAGACACCGGGACGGAGTCACCTACGAGCAGTACTTC. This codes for CASRHRDGVTYEQYF.

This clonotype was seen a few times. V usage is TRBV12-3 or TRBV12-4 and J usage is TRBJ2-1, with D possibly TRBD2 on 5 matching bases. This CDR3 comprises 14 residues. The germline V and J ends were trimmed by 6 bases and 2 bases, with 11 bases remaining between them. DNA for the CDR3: TGTGCCAGCAGAGCTAGCTACACCTACAATGAGCAGTTCTTC. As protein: CASRASYTYNEQFF.

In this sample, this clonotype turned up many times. CDR3 protein: CAISESAVLNQPQHF. The CDR3 nucleotides are TGTGCCATCAGTGAGTCGGCAGTGCTCAATCAGCCCCAGCATTTT. V gene TRBV10-3 combines with J gene TRBJ1-5; D is unresolved. The CDR3 length is 15 residues. Germline V gene data show CDR1 as ENHRY and CDR2 as SYGVKD. Trimming removed 0 bases at V and 3 bases at J, with 9 bases between.

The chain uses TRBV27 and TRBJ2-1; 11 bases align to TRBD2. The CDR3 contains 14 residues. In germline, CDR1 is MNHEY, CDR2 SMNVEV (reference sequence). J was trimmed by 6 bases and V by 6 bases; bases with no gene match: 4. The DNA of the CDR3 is TGTGCCAGCAGACTAGCGGGAGTTTCCAATGAGCAGTTCTTC. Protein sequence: CASRLAGVSNEQFF.

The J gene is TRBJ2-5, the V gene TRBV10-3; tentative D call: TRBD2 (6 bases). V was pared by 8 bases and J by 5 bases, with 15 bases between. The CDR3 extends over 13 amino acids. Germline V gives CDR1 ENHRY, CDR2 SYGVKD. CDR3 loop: CAISGGAWETQYF. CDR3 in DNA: TGTGCCATCTCCGGAGGGGCGTGGGAGACCCAGTACTTC.

The CDR3 sequence is CASSLGYPNEKLFF. The CDR3 DNA follows: TGCGCCAGCAGCTTAGGGTACCCTAATGAAAAACTGTTTTTT. The gene calls are TRBV5-1 and TRBJ1-4; D unresolved. CDR3 length equals 14 residues. The germline gives CDR1 SGHRS, CDR2 YFSETQ. Trimming left V 2 bases short and J 3 bases short, with 8 bases between. The whole variable domain, remainder taken from reference TRBV5-1 and TRBJ1-4, is KAGVTQTPRYLIKTRGQQVTLSCSPISGHRSVSWYQQTPGQGLQFLFEYFSETQRNKGNFPGRFSGRQFSNSRSEMNVSTLELGDSALYLCASSLGYPNEKLFFGSGTQLSVL.

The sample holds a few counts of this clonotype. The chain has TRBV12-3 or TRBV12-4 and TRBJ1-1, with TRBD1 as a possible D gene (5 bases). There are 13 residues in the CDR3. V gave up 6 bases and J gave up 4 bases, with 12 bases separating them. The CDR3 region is CASSFRVGTEAFF. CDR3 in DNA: TGTGCCAGCAGCTTCAGGGTCGGCACTGAAGCTTTCTTT.

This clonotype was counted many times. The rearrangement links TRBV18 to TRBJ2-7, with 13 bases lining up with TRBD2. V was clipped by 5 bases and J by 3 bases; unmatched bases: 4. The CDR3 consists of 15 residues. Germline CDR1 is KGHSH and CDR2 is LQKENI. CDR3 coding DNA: TGTGCCAGCTCAGCCGGGACTAGCGGGAACTACGAGCAGTACTTC. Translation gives CASSAGTSGNYEQYF. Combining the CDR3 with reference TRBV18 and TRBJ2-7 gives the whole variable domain NAGVMQNPRHLVRRRGQEARLRCSPMKGHSHVYWYRQLPEEGLKFMVYLQKENIIDESGMPKERFSAEFPKEGPSILRIQQVVRGDSAAYFCASSAGTSGNYEQYFGPGTRLTVT.

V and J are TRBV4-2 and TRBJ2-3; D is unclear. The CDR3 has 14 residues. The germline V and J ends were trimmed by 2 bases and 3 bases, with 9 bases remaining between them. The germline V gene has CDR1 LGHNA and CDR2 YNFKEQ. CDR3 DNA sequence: TGTGCCAGCAGCCAACCCCGTAAAACAGATACGCAGTATTTT. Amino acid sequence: CASSQPRKTDTQYF.

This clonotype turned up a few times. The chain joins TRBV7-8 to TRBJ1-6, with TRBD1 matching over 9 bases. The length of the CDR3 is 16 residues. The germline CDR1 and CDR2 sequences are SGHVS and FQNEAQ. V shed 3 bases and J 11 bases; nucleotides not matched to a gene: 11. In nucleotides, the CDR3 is TGTGCCAGCAGCTTGGGAACCGGGACAGGGCCGGCACCCCTCCACTTT. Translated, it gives CASSLGTGTGPAPLHF. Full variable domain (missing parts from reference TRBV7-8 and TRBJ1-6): GAGVSQSPRYKVAKRGQDVALRCDPISGHVSLFWYQQALGQGPEFLTYFQNEAQLDKSGLPSDRFFAERPEGSVSTLKIQRTQQEDSAVYLCASSLGTGTGPAPLHFGNGTRLTVT.

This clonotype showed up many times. This chain's CDR3 is CSARASGNTGELFF. The CDR3 DNA reads as TGCAGTGCTAGAGCTAGCGGGAACACCGGGGAGCTGTTTTTT. V usage is TRBV20-1 and J usage is TRBJ2-2, with 7 bases matching TRBD2. In germline, CDR1 is DFQATT, CDR2 SNEGSKA (reference sequence). The CDR3 runs 14 residues. Trimming at V came to 1 base and at J to 1 base, leaving 0 bases not matched to a gene.

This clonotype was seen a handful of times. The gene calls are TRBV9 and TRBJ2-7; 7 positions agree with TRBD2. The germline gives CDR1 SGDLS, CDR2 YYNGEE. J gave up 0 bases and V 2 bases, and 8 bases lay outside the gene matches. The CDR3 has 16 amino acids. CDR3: CASSVPSGKSSYEQYF. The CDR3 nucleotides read TGTGCCAGCAGCGTGCCTAGCGGTAAAAGCTCCTACGAGCAGTACTTC.